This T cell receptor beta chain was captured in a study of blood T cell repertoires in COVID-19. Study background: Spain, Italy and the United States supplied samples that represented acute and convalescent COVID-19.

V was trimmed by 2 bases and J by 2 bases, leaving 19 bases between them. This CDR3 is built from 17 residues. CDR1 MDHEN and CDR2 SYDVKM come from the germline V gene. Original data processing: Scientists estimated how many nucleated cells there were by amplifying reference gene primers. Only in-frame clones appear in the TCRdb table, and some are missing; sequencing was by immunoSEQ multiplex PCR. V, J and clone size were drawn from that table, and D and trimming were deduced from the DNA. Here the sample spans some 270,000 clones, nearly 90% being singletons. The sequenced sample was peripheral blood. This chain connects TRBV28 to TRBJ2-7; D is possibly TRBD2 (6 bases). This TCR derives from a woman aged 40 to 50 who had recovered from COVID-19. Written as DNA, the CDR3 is TGTGCCAGCAGTTTAGGAGGGTCCAATTCTATCCCCTACGAGCAGTACTTC. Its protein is CASSLGGSNSIPYEQYF.